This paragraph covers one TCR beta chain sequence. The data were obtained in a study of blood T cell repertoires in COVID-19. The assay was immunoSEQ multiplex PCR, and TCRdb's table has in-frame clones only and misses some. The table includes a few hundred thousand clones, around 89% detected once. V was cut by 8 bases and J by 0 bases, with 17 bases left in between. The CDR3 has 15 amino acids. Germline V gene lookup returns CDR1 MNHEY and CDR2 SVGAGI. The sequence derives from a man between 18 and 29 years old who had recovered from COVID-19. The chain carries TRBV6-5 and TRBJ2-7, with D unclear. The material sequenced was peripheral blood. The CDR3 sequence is CASGGGQPNSYEQYF. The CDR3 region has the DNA TGTGCCAGCGGCGGTGGTCAGCCAAACTCCTACGAGCAGTACTTC.